This is a list of T cell receptor beta chains from one sample in a study of blood T cell repertoires in COVID-19. Measured with immunoSEQ multiplex PCR; TCRdb has only the in-frame clones, and not every one. The sample lists roughly 60,000 clones, 84% occurring once. Input material: peripheral blood. The source is a man aged 55 to 70 with COVID-19, enrolled during active disease. Each CDR3 is given with its conserved first and last residue. Fields, in order: J gene, D gene, V gene, clone size, CDR3 DNA, CDR3 protein. D genes are given only for firm matches. Not every row has a clone size; where given, it reads once, few, many or a size class.

>TRBJ1-1|.|TRBV7-9|.
TGTGCCAGCAGCTTACAGGGGTCGGTCACTGAAGCTTTCTTT
CASSLQGSVTEAFF
>TRBJ1-6|TRBD1|TRBV4-1|.
TGCGCCAGCAGTCGCGGACAGGCCCTAACCAACTATTCACCCCTCCACTTT
CASSRGQALTNYSPLHF
>TRBJ2-1|TRBD2|TRBV3-1/TRBV3-2|.
TGTGCCAGCAGCGGGGGTGGCGGGAGGTCGCAGTTCTTC
CASSGGGGRSQFF
>TRBJ1-6|TRBD1|TRBV6-5|.
TGTGCCAGTATAACGCCGGGACAGGGATCACCCCTCCACTTT
CASITPGQGSPLHF
>TRBJ1-5|.|TRBV3-1/TRBV3-2|.
TGTGCCAGCAGCCGGGACACCCTGAACAATCAGCCCCAGCATTTT
CASSRDTLNNQPQHF
>TRBJ2-7|.|TRBV19|.
TGTGCCAGTAGTCCGACTAGGGGCGAGCAGTACTTC
CASSPTRGEQYF
>TRBJ2-3|TRBD2|TRBV29-1|.
TGCAGCGTTTCTGGCGGGGGGGCGCAGACAGATACGCAGTATTTT
CSVSGGGAQTDTQYF
>TRBJ2-7|.|TRBV30|.
TGTGCCTGGAGTGCCCTCGCAGGGCTATTCCCGTACTTC
CAWSALAGLFPYF
>TRBJ2-7|.|TRBV6-5|.
TGTGCCAGCAGTTACACGACGGAGAGCTACGAGCAGTACTTC
CASSYTTESYEQYF
>TRBJ2-7|TRBD2|TRBV29-1|few
TGCAGCGTTAAACGAACCGGGACTAGCGGGGGACCGACAGGGGGGCAGTACTTC
CSVKRTGTSGGPTGGQYF
>TRBJ2-7|.|TRBV6-5|.
TGTGCCAGCAGGGTAACAGAGACCTACGAGCAGTACTTC
CASRVTETYEQYF
>TRBJ2-5|TRBD1|TRBV24-1|many
TGTGCCACCAACCCCCGGACAGGGAGGGAGACCCAGTACTTC
CATNPRTGRETQYF
>TRBJ1-4|.|TRBV10-2|.
TGCGCCAGCAGAAGGGGCACTAATGAAAAACTGTTTTTT
CASRRGTNEKLFF
>TRBJ2-7|TRBD1|TRBV28|.
TGTGCCAGCAATCCGACAGGGGTCCTCTCCTACGAGCAGTACTTC
CASNPTGVLSYEQYF
>TRBJ1-1|.|TRBV5-3|.
TGTGCCAGAAGCTTGGCGGGGTCTGCGGGGGAGGACACTGAAGCTTTCTTT
CARSLAGSAGEDTEAFF
>TRBJ2-1|TRBD1|TRBV9|.
TGTGCCAGCAGCGGCGACGAGGGACAGTTGAATGAGCAGTTCTTC
CASSGDEGQLNEQFF
>TRBJ1-6|.|TRBV7-9|.
TGTGCCAGCAGCCCCGACAGGATTTGGTCACCCCTCCACTTT
CASSPDRIWSPLHF
>TRBJ1-2|TRBD1|TRBV7-9|.
TGTGCCAGCAGCTTGGGACAGAATAACTATGGCTACACCTTC
CASSLGQNNYGYTF
>TRBJ1-3|.|TRBV5-1|.
TGCGCCAGCAGCTTTGCGGGCGCGAACACCATATATTTT
CASSFAGANTIYF
>TRBJ2-2|TRBD2|TRBV4-1|.
TGCGCCAGCAGCCAACGAGCGGGAGGGCCGAGCACCGGGGAGCTGTTTTTT
CASSQRAGGPSTGELFF
>TRBJ2-3|TRBD2|TRBV19|.
TGTGCCAGTAGTATCGGACTAGCGGGGACCACAGATACGCAGTATTTT
CASSIGLAGTTDTQYF
>TRBJ1-3|TRBD1|TRBV2|.
TGTGCCGGATCCGGGACAGGGGGCTCTGGAAACACCATATATTTT
CAGSGTGGSGNTIYF
>TRBJ1-5|TRBD1|TRBV29-1|.
TGCAGCGTTGTCGGGACAGATAGCAATCAGCCCCAGCATTTT
CSVVGTDSNQPQHF
>TRBJ2-2|.|TRBV7-9|.
TGTGCCAGCAGCTTAGCGCGGGCGGAGCTGTTTTTT
CASSLARAELFF
>TRBJ1-1|.|TRBV6-5|.
TGTGCCAGCAGTTACGTCCTAAACACTGAAGCTTTCTTT
CASSYVLNTEAFF
>TRBJ2-5|.|TRBV11-2|once
TGTGCCAGCAGCTTTAGGGGGTGGACCCCGTCGCAAGAGACCCAGTACTTC
CASSFRGWTPSQETQYF
>TRBJ2-1|TRBD2|TRBV19|once
TGTGCCAGTAACGATATAGCGGGAGGGCCGAGAACCTACAATGAGCAGTTCTTC
CASNDIAGGPRTYNEQFF
>TRBJ1-1|.|TRBV28|.
TGTGCCAGCAGCCGACAGTTTGAAGCTTTCTTT
CASSRQFEAFF
>TRBJ2-5|.|TRBV7-9|.
TGTGCCAGCAGCTTAGGCCGGAGTCAAGAGACCCAGTACTTC
CASSLGRSQETQYF
>TRBJ2-7|TRBD1|TRBV18|.
TGTGCCAGCTCCAGTCCACCCGGGACAGGGGTTCAGGAGCAGTACTTC
CASSSPPGTGVQEQYF
>TRBJ2-2|TRBD1|TRBV3-1/TRBV3-2|.
TGTGCCAGCAGCGAAGGACAGGGGACGGACACCGGGGAGCTGTTTTTT
CASSEGQGTDTGELFF
>TRBJ2-5|.|TRBV12-5|few
TGTGCTAGTGGTTTGGCCGAGAGTTGGGAGAAAGGAGAGACCCAGTACTTC
CASGLAESWEKGETQYF
>TRBJ1-2|TRBD1|TRBV19|.
TGTGCCAGTCGCACTTTGACAGGGATCTATGGCTACACCTTC
CASRTLTGIYGYTF
>TRBJ2-1|.|TRBV4-1|.
TGCGCCAGCAGCCAAACTCCCGCTGCGGGTGAGCAGTTCTTC
CASSQTPAAGEQFF
>TRBJ1-2|TRBD1|TRBV10-3|few
TGTGCCATCAGTGAACAGGGGGCTAACTATGGCTACACCTTC
CAISEQGANYGYTF
>TRBJ2-7|TRBD2|TRBV15|.
TGTGCCACCAGCAGAGATCAGGCGGGAGGGCCCTACGAGCAGTACTTC
CATSRDQAGGPYEQYF
>TRBJ1-5|.|TRBV28|.
TGTGCCAGCAGGAGTCACCAAGGGGGTCAGCCCCAGCATTTT
CASRSHQGGQPQHF
>TRBJ2-3|TRBD2|TRBV28|.
TGTGCCAGCAGTTTAATAGGCGGGAGCGGCACAGATACGCAGTATTTT
CASSLIGGSGTDTQYF
>TRBJ1-1|.|TRBV3-1/TRBV3-2|.
TGTGCCAGCAGCCAAGTGGGGGGATCCACTGAAGCTTTCTTT
CASSQVGGSTEAFF
>TRBJ2-3|.|TRBV19|.
TGTGCCAGTAGTATAAGAGCTACCGCAGATACGCAGTATTTT
CASSIRATADTQYF
>TRBJ1-2|TRBD1|TRBV6-5|.
TGTGCCAGCACCTTCTCCCGGGACAGAACCTATGGCTACACCTTC
CASTFSRDRTYGYTF
>TRBJ2-5|TRBD1|TRBV9|.
TGTGCCAGCAGCGTCCATAGCAGGGGGACCCAAGAGACCCAGTACTTC
CASSVHSRGTQETQYF
>TRBJ1-3|TRBD1|TRBV28|.
TGTGCCAGCAGTTTTAGGATTCCGGGACAGGGCATAATTTTAGAGAACACCATATATTTT
CASSFRIPGQGIILENTIYF
>TRBJ1-1|.|TRBV7-9|.
TGTGCCAGCAGCTTAGGGCAGGTTATGAACACTGAAGCTTTCTTT
CASSLGQVMNTEAFF
>TRBJ1-4|.|TRBV5-4|.
TGTGCCAGCAGTTTTAGAAATGAAAAACTGTTTTTT
CASSFRNEKLFF
>TRBJ1-6|TRBD1|TRBV9|.
TGTGCCAGCAGCGCCGGACAGGGGGGTAATTCACCCCTCCACTTT
CASSAGQGGNSPLHF
>TRBJ1-2|TRBD1|TRBV6-5|.
TGTGCCAGCAGTATTAATAACAGGGGGTATGGCTACACCTTC
CASSINNRGYGYTF
>TRBJ1-3|.|TRBV6-5|.
TGTGCCACACAACAGGGTGGCTCTGGAAACACCATATATTTT
CATQQGGSGNTIYF
>TRBJ1-4|TRBD1|TRBV29-1|.
TGCAGCGTTGTCCCGTGGGCTGGACAGGCGTATGAAAAACTGTTTTTT
CSVVPWAGQAYEKLFF
>TRBJ2-5|.|TRBV5-1|.
TGCGCCAGCAGCTTGGGGCAGGCACAAGAGACCCAGTACTTC
CASSLGQAQETQYF
>TRBJ2-1|.|TRBV29-1|.
TGCAGCGTCCGCACCCGACTAGAAAGTAATGAGCAGTTCTTC
CSVRTRLESNEQFF
>TRBJ2-1|TRBD2|TRBV4-2|few
TGTGCCAGCAGCCGCATGACTAGCGACTACAATGAGCAGTTCTTC
CASSRMTSDYNEQFF
>TRBJ2-3|TRBD2|TRBV25-1|.
TGTGCCAGCAGAGGTAGCGGGAGGCCACTTTCTAGCACAGATACGCAGTATTTT
CASRGSGRPLSSTDTQYF
>TRBJ2-3|.|TRBV5-1|.
TGCGCCAGCAGCTTGGACGCGGGGCGCCGAGTCGGGGATACGCAGTATTTT
CASSLDAGRRVGDTQYF
>TRBJ1-6|.|TRBV7-9|.
TGTGCCAGCAGCTCCGATAATTCACCCCTCCACTTT
CASSSDNSPLHF
>TRBJ2-5|TRBD2|TRBV2|.
TGTGCCAGCAGAGGGACTAGCGGACAAGAGACCCAGTACTTC
CASRGTSGQETQYF
>TRBJ2-2|.|TRBV5-1|.
TGCGCCAGCGCACCGGGGATCGCGAACACCGGGGAGCTGTTTTTT
CASAPGIANTGELFF